This passage covers 3 T cell receptor beta chains from one sample sequenced in a study of T cell responses to AZD1222 COVID-19 vaccine. Measured with immunoSEQ multiplex PCR; TCRdb has only the in-frame clones, and not every one. The sample includes some 97,000 clones, around 90% of them seen just once. This sample comprised peripheral blood, obtained on day 0 of AZD1222 vaccination. The receptor set was obtained from an adult in good health.

This clone has a handful of counts. The rearrangement uses TRBV6-1 and TRBJ1-2; D unclear. Germline V CDR1 and CDR2: MNHNS, SASEGT. This CDR3 spans 14 amino acids. V was pared by 3 bases and J by 2 bases, with 10 bases between. The CDR3 nucleotides are TGTGCCAGCAGTGAGTCCGTTACCAACTATGGCTACACCTTC. It specifies CASSESVTNYGYTF.

Points on this clone: An end of the junction differs from the germline gene, which may be a read error. This sequence joins TRBV28 and TRBJ2-7; 7 bases map to TRBD1. Germline values: CDR1 MDHEN, CDR2 SYDVKM. The CDR3 spans 15 residues. CDR3 DNA sequence: TGTGCCAGCAGTTTATCCATCGGGACAGCCTACGGGCAGTACTTC. Protein: CASSLSIGTAYGQYF.

J is TRBJ1-4 and V is TRBV27, with a possible D match to TRBD1 (5 bases). CDR3 length equals 14 residues. Germline CDR1 and CDR2: MNHEY and SMNVEV (reference sequence). Trimming removed 7 bases at V and 0 bases at J, with 9 bases between. CDR3 sequence (DNA): TGTGCCAGCAAACAGGCGCCAACTAATGAAAAACTGTTTTTT. Its translation is CASKQAPTNEKLFF.